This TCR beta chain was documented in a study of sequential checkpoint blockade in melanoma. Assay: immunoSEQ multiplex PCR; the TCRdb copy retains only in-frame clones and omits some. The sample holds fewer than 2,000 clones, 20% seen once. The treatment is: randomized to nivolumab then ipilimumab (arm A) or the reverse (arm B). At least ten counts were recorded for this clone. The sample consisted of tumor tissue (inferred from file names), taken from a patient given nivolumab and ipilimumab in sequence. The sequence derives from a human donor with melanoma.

CDR3 residues: CASSPGITGVETQYF. CDR3 nucleotide sequence: TGTGCCAGCAGTCCAGGGATAACGGGTGTTGAGACCCAGTACTTC. This chain links TRBV11-3 with TRBJ2-5; weak D call: TRBD1 (5 bases). Germline-derived CDR1 and CDR2 are SGHNT and YENEEA. Trimming left V 6 bases short and J 5 bases short, with 19 bases between. CDR3 size: 15 residues.